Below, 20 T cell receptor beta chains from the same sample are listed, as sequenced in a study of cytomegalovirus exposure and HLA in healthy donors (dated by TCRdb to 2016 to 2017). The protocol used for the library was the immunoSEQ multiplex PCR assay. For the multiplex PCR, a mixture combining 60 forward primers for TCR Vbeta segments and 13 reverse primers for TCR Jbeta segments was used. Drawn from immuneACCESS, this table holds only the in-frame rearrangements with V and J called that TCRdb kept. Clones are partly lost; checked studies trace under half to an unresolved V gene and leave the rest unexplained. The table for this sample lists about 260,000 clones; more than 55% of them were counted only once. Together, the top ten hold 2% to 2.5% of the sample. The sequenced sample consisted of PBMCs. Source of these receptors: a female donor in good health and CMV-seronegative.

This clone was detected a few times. CDR3 region: CASSRAGPTYEQYF. The CDR3 DNA reads as TGTGCCAGCAGCCGGGCGGGCCCCACCTACGAGCAGTACTTC. V is TRBV2 and J is TRBJ2-7, with a weak D call TRBD2 (5 bases). The CDR3 totals 14 residues. Germline assignment: CDR1 SNHLY and CDR2 FYNNEI. Trimming left V 6 bases short and J 2 bases short, with 14 bases between.

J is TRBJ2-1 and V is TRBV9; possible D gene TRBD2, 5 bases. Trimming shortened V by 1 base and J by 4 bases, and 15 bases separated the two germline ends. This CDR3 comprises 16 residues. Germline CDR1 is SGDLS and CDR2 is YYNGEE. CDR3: CASSVSGISAYNEQFF. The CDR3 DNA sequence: TGTGCCAGCAGCGTATCGGGAATTTCTGCATACAATGAGCAGTTCTTC.

CDR3: CATRSGTLYYGYTF. The CDR3 DNA reads as TGCGCCACTCGGTCCGGGACACTATACTATGGCTACACCTTC. This chain joins TRBV10-2 and TRBJ1-2, with TRBD1 as a possible D gene (6 bases). This CDR3 contains 14 residues. Trimming removed 10 bases at V and 3 bases at J, with 18 bases between. Germline loops: CDR1 WSHSY, CDR2 SAAADI.

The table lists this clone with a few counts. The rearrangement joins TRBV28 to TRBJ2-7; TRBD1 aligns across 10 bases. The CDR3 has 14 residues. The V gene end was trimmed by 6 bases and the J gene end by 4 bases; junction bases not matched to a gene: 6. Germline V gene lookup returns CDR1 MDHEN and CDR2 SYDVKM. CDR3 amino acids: CASRTGGAKYEQYF. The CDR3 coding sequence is TGTGCCAGCAGGACAGGGGGCGCTAAGTACGAGCAGTACTTC.

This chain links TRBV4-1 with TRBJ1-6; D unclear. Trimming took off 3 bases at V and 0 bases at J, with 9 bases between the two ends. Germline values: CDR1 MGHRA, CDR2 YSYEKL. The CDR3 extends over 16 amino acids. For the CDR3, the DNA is TGCGCCAGCAGCCATCCCGCCGGCTCCTATAATTCACCCCTCCACTTT. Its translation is CASSHPAGSYNSPLHF.

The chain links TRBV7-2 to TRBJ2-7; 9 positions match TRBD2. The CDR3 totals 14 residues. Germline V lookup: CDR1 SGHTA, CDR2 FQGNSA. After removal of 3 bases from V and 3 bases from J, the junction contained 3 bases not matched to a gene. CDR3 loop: CASSFYSGSYEQYF. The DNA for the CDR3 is TGTGCCAGCAGCTTCTATAGCGGGAGCTACGAGCAGTACTTC.

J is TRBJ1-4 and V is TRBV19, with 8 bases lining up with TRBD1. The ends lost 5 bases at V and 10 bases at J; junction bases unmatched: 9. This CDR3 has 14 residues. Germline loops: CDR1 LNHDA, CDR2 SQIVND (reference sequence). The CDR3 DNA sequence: TGTGCCAGTAGTGTCTCGACAGGGGTTGGAAAACTGTTTTTT. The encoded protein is CASSVSTGVGKLFF.

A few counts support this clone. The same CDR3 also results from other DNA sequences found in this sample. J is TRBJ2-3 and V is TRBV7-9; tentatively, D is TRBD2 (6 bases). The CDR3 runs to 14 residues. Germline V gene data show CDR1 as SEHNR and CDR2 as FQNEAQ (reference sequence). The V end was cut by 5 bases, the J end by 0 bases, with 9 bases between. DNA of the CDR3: TGTGCCAGCAGCGGGGGAGGTAGCACAGATACGCAGTATTTT. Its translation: CASSGGGSTDTQYF.

CDR3 nucleotides: TGTGCCAGCTCACCACCGTCACTAGTTAATCCAGCAGATACGCAGTATTTT. Its translation is CASSPPSLVNPADTQYF. J is TRBJ2-3 and V is TRBV18; D possibly corresponds to TRBD2 (5 bases). Germline V CDR1 and CDR2: KGHSH, LQKENI. V was cut by 0 bases and J by 4 bases, with 17 bases left in between. The CDR3 length is 17 residues.

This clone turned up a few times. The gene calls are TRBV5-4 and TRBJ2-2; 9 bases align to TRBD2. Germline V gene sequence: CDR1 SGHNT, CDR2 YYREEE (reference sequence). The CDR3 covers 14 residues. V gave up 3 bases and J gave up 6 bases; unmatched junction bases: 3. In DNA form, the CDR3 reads TGTGCCAGCAGCTCATTAGCGGGAGCCGGGGAGCTGTTTTTT. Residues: CASSSLAGAGELFF.

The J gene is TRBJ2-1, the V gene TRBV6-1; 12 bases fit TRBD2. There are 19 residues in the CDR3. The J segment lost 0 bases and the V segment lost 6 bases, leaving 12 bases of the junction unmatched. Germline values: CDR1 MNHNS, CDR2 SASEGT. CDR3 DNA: TGTGCCAGCAGGGAACTAGCGGGAGGCTCCGCAAACTCCTACAATGAGCAGTTCTTC. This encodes CASRELAGGSANSYNEQFF.

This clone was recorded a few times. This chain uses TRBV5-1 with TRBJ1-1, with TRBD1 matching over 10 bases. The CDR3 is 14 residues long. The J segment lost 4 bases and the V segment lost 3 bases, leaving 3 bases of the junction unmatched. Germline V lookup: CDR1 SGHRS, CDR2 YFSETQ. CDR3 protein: CASSWRTGGTEAFF. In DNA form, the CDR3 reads TGCGCCAGCAGCTGGAGGACAGGGGGCACTGAAGCTTTCTTT.

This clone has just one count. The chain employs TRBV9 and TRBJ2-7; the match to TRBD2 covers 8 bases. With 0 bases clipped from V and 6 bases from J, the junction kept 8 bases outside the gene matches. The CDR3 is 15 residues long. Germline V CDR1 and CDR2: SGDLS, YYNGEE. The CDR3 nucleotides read TGTGCCAGCAGCGTAGGGGGTAGCGGGGCATCCGAGCAGTACTTC. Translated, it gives CASSVGGSGASEQYF.

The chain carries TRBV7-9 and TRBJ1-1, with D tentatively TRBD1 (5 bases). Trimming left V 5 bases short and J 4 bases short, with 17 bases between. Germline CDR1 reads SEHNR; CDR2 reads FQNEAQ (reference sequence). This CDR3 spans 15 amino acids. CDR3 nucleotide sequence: TGTGCCAGCAGCGTACGCGGGGGGTTGGGCACTGAAGCTTTCTTT. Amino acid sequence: CASSVRGGLGTEAFF.

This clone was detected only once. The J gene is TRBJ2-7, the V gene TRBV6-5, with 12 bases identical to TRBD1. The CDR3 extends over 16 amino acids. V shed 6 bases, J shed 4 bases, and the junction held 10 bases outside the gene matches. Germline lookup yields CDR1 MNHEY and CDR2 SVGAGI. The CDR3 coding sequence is TGTGCCAGCAGCTACATAGGGACAGGGGGCGTTTACGAGCAGTACTTC. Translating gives CASSYIGTGGVYEQYF.

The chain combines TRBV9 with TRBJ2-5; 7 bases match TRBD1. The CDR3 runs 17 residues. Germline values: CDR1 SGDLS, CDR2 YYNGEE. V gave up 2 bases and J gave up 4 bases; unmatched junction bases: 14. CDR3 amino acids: CASSVLTTGAGSETQYF. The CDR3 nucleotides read TGTGCCAGCAGCGTTCTCACTACAGGGGCAGGGTCAGAGACCCAGTACTTC.

The CDR3 sequence: CASSLGGSSQYQETQYF. CDR3 DNA: TGTGCCAGCAGCTTAGGCGGGAGCAGTCAGTACCAAGAGACCCAGTACTTC. This rearrangement joins TRBV7-9 to TRBJ2-5, with 7 bases identical to TRBD2. Germline CDR1 SEHNR, CDR2 FQNEAQ (reference sequence). This CDR3 contains 17 residues. Unmatched junction bases numbered 8, after V lost 1 base and J lost 0 bases.

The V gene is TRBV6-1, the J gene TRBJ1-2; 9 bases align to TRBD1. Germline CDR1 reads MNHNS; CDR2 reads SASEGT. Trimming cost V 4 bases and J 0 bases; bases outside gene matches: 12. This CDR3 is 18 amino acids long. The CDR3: CASSGQSPGTGTNYGYTF. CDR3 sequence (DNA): TGTGCCAGCAGTGGACAGAGTCCCGGGACAGGGACTAACTATGGCTACACCTTC.

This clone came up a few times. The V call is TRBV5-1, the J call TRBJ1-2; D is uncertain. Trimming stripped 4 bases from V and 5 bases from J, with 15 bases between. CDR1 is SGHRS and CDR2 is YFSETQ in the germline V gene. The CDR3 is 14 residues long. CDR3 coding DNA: TGCGCCAGCAGCCCGGAGGTCCCCGGGTATGGCTACACCTTC. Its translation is CASSPEVPGYGYTF.

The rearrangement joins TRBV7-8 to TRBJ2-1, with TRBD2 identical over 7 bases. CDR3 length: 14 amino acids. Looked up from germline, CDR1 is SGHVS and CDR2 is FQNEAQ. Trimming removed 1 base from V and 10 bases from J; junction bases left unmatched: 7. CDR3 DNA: TGTGCCAGCAGCTTAGAACGCGGGAGAAACGAGCAGTTCTTC. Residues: CASSLERGRNEQFF.